The source of this TCR beta chain is a study of CD8+ T cells in alopecia areata. Trimming shortened V by 0 bases and J by 4 bases, and 9 bases separated the two germline ends. The CDR3 loop spans 14 amino acids. Germline loops: CDR1 SGHRS, CDR2 YFSETQ. Isolated RNA was reverse transcribed into cDNA used as the sequencing template. Some clones are missing from TCRdb's copy, which holds only in-frame ones; the method was immunoSEQ multiplex PCR. The sample includes roughly 180,000 clones, approximately 62% of them seen just once. The source was CD4+ T cells sorted from blood, collected at week 0. This chain links TRBV5-1 with TRBJ2-3; D call uncertain. The TCR sequence derives from a human donor with alopecia areata. Here the CDR3 reads CASSLALDADTQYF. DNA for the CDR3: TGCGCCAGCAGCTTGGCCCTGGACGCAGATACGCAGTATTTT. Complete variable domain (other parts from reference TRBV5-1 and TRBJ2-3): KAGVTQTPRYLIKTRGQQVTLSCSPISGHRSVSWYQQTPGQGLQFLFEYFSETQRNKGNFPGRFSGRQFSNSRSEMNVSTLELGDSALYLCASSLALDADTQYFGPGTRLTVL.